This T cell receptor beta chain was identified during a study of shared clonotypes between healthy human individuals. Worth noting for this clone: The target antigen is unknown.

It was CD45RO-negative cells, positively selected for CCR7, that made up naive CD8 cells, with terminally differentiated effector memory CD45RA+ cells excluded. The data were produced by immunoSEQ multiplex PCR, yet TCRdb's version contains in-frame clones alone and is incomplete. The sample yields some 2,000,000 clones, about 95% seen once. Overall study results and limits: Compared with memory subsets, naive subsets generally had larger estimated richness. Clonotypes not shared had lower generation probabilities than those common to all four donors.

The junction had 5 bases not matched to a gene; V was cut back by 6 bases and J by 5 bases. The CDR3 loop spans 14 amino acids. CDR1 is LNHNV and CDR2 is YYDKDF in the germline V gene (reference sequence). The chain has TRBV15 and TRBJ1-4, with 8 bases lining up with TRBD1. This TCR came from a man aged 18 to 29 in good health. The specimen was naive CD8+ T cells sorted from blood. The CDR3 nucleotides read TGTGCCACCAGTACAGGGGGAGAGAATGAAAAACTGTTTTTT. Its protein product is CATSTGGENEKLFF.